This TCR beta chain is from a study of blood T cell repertoires in COVID-19. Assay: immunoSEQ multiplex PCR; the TCRdb copy retains only in-frame clones and omits some. The sample carries about 99,000 clones, roughly 87% recorded once. V lost 3 bases, J lost 6 bases, and 21 bases lay in between. This CDR3 is built from 16 residues. Germline assignment: CDR1 MGHRA and CDR2 YSYEKL. The chain is built from TRBV4-1 and TRBJ2-7; D may be TRBD1 (6 bases). The sequencing sample was made of peripheral blood. The receptor was derived from a woman older than 75 in a cohort sampled during active COVID-19. The CDR3 spells CASSQGWSTGSGEQYF. The CDR3 DNA is TGCGCCAGCAGCCAGGGATGGTCGACAGGATCTGGCGAGCAGTACTTC.